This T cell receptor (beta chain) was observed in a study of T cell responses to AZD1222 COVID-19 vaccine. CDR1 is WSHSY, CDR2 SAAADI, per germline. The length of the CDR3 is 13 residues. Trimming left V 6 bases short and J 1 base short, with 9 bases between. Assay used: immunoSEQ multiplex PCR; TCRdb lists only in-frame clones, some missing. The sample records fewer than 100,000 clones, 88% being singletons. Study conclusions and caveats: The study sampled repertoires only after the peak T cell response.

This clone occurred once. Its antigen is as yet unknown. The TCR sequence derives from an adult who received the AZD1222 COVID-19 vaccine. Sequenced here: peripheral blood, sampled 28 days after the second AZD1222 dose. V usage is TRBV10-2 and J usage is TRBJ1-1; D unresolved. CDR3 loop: CASSEHSNTEAFF. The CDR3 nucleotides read TGCGCCAGCAGCGAACATTCGAACACTGAAGCTTTCTTT.